The 20 T cell receptor beta chains reported below all come from one sample, sequenced in a study of T cells in women clearing cervical HPV infection. Generated by immunoSEQ multiplex PCR, the TCRdb table keeps only in-frame clones and is missing some. The sample features approximately 39,000 clones, with roughly 1.6% in its top ten. Specimen: blood buffy coat. The receptors originated from a woman between 18 and 70 years old with a cervical HPV16 infection that either progressed to CIN3+ or cleared (not recorded which).

As regards this clone: The sequenced fragment ends 3 residues before the CDR3 boundary, so the rest is inferred from the germline J gene. This chain connects TRBV20-1 to TRBJ2-1; 9 nucleotides agree with TRBD1. Germline trimming cut 5 bases from V and 0 bases from J; bases unmatched to any gene: 17. Germline lookup yields CDR1 DFQATT and CDR2 SNEGSKA (reference sequence). The CDR3 has 19 residues. The CDR3 bases that were read are TGCAGTGCTTATCACGGAATAGGACAGGGGACGAGCTCCTACAATGAG. Amino acids: CSAYHGIGQGTSSYNE. The complete CDR3 reads CSAYHGIGQGTSSYNEQFF.

About this clone: The read halts 3 residues ahead of the CDR3 end, with the missing end drawn from the germline J gene. The J gene is TRBJ1-5, the V gene TRBV5-4, with D perhaps matching TRBD1 (6 bases). Germline V gene data show CDR1 as SGHNT and CDR2 as YYREEE (reference sequence). V was pared by 4 bases and J by 3 bases, with 14 bases between. This CDR3 contains 15 residues. The CDR3 bases that were read are TGTGCCAGCAGCAACCGGGACATCCTCAATCAGCCC. Translated: CASSNRDILNQP. The entire CDR3 is CASSNRDILNQPQHF.

In the case of this clone: Sequencing ends 3 residues short of the CDR3 end; the germline J gene provides the rest. The V and J genes are TRBV28 and TRBJ1-2; tentatively, D is TRBD1 (5 bases). Germline loops: CDR1 MDHEN, CDR2 SYDVKM. Between the trimmed V and J ends, which lost 1 base and 6 bases, there was a span of 15 bases. The CDR3 covers 15 residues. The chain's CDR3 is CASSLSLGGYNGYTF. The part of the CDR3 DNA that was read is TGTGCCAGCAGTTTATCCCTCGGGGGATACAATGGC.

In regard to this clone: The CDR3 is cut off 3 residues early in the read; its end comes from the germline J gene. The J gene is TRBJ1-2, the V gene TRBV18; TRBD1 might be the D (5 bases). The CDR3 loop spans 13 amino acids. From germline, CDR1 is KGHSH and CDR2 LQKENI. The covered CDR3 bases are TGTGCCAGCTCACCAAAGGGGAACGACGAC. This codes for CASSPKGNDD. In full, the CDR3 is CASSPKGNDDYTF. Full variable domain (remainder filled in from reference TRBV18 and TRBJ1-2): NAGVMQNPRHLVRRRGQEARLRCSPMKGHSHVYWYRQLPEEGLKFMVYLQKENIIDESGMPKERFSAEFPKEGPSILRIQQVVRGDSAAYFCASSPKGNDDYTFGSGTRLTVV.

Judged by frequency, this clone is medium-sized. The CDR3 end falls 3 residues outside the read, so it is completed with the germline J gene. The chain joins TRBV12-3 or TRBV12-4 to TRBJ2-1; TRBD2 matches 7 bases. V trimming: 7 bases; J trimming: 4 bases; junction bases outside the gene matches: 7. The CDR3 contains 14 residues. This CDR3 is CASTGGTTYNEQFF. The sequenced CDR3 bases are TGTGCCAGCACCGGAGGGACTACATACAATGAG.

Comment on this clone: The missing CDR3 end, 3 residues past where the read stops, is filled in from the germline J gene. The chain carries TRBV7-9 and TRBJ2-1; a weak D match, TRBD2 (7 bases). Germline lookup yields CDR1 SEHNR and CDR2 FQNEAQ (reference sequence). Trimming removed 5 bases at V and 9 bases at J, with 20 bases between. This CDR3 comprises 15 residues. The sequenced CDR3 bases are TGTGCCAGCAGCCCATCCCCCCGGGGGGCCGGTGAG. Translation: CASSPSPRGAGE. The full CDR3 is CASSPSPRGAGEQFF.

Worth noting for this clone: The read halts 3 residues ahead of the CDR3 end, with the missing end drawn from the germline J gene. This chain links TRBV4-1 with TRBJ2-3, with 10 positions matching TRBD2. Germline CDR1 and CDR2: MGHRA and YSYEKL. The CDR3 has 16 amino acids. The J segment lost 6 bases and the V segment lost 0 bases, leaving 6 bases of the junction unmatched. The sequenced part of the CDR3 DNA is TGCGCCAGCAGCCAAGACCCAGCGGGGGGGTTCGATACG. This gives the protein CASSQDPAGGFDT. The entire CDR3 sequence reads CASSQDPAGGFDTQYF.

Of note for this clone: The CDR3 end is not reached by the read, which stops 3 residues before it; the germline J gene fills it in. The chain couples TRBV5-1 to TRBJ2-3; TRBD1 might be the D (7 bases). The CDR3 spans 17 residues. CDR1 and CDR2 from the germline V gene are SGHRS and YFSETQ. V gave up 5 bases and J gave up 6 bases, with 25 bases separating them. CDR3 sequence: CASRSNPTGRGGDTQYF. The part of the CDR3 DNA that was read is TGCGCCAGCAGGTCCAACCCGACAGGGCGGGGCGGTGATACG.

In regard to this clone: The read stops 3 residues short of the end of the CDR3; the missing end is completed from the germline J gene. The chain combines TRBV18 with TRBJ1-2; perhaps TRBD1 as D (5 bases). The CDR3 loop spans 13 amino acids. Trimming stripped 2 bases from V and 1 base from J, with 5 bases between. CDR1 and CDR2 from the germline V gene are KGHSH and LQKENI. This CDR3 reads CASSPDSNYGYTF. The sequenced part of the CDR3 DNA is TGTGCCAGCTCACCAGACAGTAACTATGGC.

The CDR3 loop reads CASKLAGSYNEQFF. CDR3 bases read: TGTGCCAGCAAACTAGCGGGGTCCTACAATGAG. The V call is TRBV2, the J call TRBJ2-1; 10 bases are a match to TRBD2. Coverage ceases 3 residues before the CDR3 finishes, and the germline J gene fills in the end. CDR3 size: 14 residues. Germline V gene data show CDR1 as SNHLY and CDR2 as FYNNEI. V gave up 7 bases and J gave up 1 base; unmatched junction bases: 1.

A word on this clone: Read data end 3 residues before the CDR3 end; the end is taken from the germline J gene. This chain joins TRBV20-1 and TRBJ2-5, with TRBD2 matching 10 bases. V lost 5 bases and J lost 5; bases outside the gene matches: 11. The germline V gene has CDR1 DFQATT and CDR2 SNEGSKA (reference sequence). The CDR3 runs to 15 residues. This chain's CDR3 is CSALPRTSGVETQYF. The CDR3 bases that were read are TGCAGTGCTCTCCCCCGTACTAGCGGGGTGGAGACC.

Points on this clone: Sequencing ends 3 residues short of the CDR3 end; the germline J gene provides the rest. The chain carries TRBV5-4 and TRBJ2-7, with TRBD1 matching over 10 bases. The V and J ends lost 2 bases and 3 bases, in that order; junction bases with no gene match: 2. CDR3 length: 14 residues. The germline CDR1 and CDR2 sequences are SGHNT and YYREEE (reference sequence). The CDR3 protein is CASSFGQGDYEQYF. The sequenced part of the CDR3 DNA is TGTGCCAGCAGCTTCGGACAGGGGGACTACGAG.

Notes on this clone: The read ends 3 residues early relative to the CDR3; the germline J gene fills the gap. J is TRBJ2-5 and V is TRBV5-1; a weak D match, TRBD2 (7 bases). Trimming shortened V by 7 bases and J by 4 bases, and 11 bases separated the two germline ends. Germline CDR1 is SGHRS and CDR2 is YFSETQ. CDR3 length equals 12 residues. The CDR3 DNA, read in part, is TGCGCCAGCGGGGGGGCTGGAGAGACC. Amino acid sequence: CASGGAGET. The CDR3 in its entirety is CASGGAGETQYF.

A word on this clone: The CDR3 end lies 3 residues beyond the end of the read and is filled in from the germline J gene. The V and J genes are TRBV19 and TRBJ2-2; 8 bases align to TRBD1. Germline V gene data show CDR1 as LNHDA and CDR2 as SQIVND (reference sequence). There are 15 residues in the CDR3. The CDR3 bases that were read are TGTGCCAGTAGTTCCCGGGACAGGTCTCGTGAAAAG. It translates to CASSSRDRSREK. In full, the CDR3 reads CASSSRDRSREKLFF.

Remarks on this clone: Read data end 3 residues before the CDR3 end; the end is taken from the germline J gene. The gene calls are TRBV20-1 and TRBJ1-2; 7 nucleotides line up with TRBD1. CDR3 length: 14 amino acids. Germline CDR1 is DFQATT and CDR2 is SNEGSKA (reference sequence). The V and J ends lost 3 bases and 2 bases, in that order; junction bases with no gene match: 6. Partial CDR3 DNA: TGCAGTGCTAGGGAGGGGGCCGCCAACTATGGC. Translated: CSAREGAANYG. The whole CDR3 region reads CSAREGAANYGYTF.

A word on this clone: Read coverage stops 3 residues before the CDR3 terminus; the germline J gene supplies the remainder. The chain combines TRBV2 with TRBJ2-7; D is uncertain. The CDR3 is 13 amino acids. V shed 2 bases and J shed 3 bases, with 8 bases lying between them. CDR1 and CDR2 from the germline V gene are SNHLY and FYNNEI. CDR3 DNA, as far as it was read: TGTGCCAGCAGTGAAAAAGAAGGCTACGAG. Protein product: CASSEKEGYE. The CDR3 reads in full as CASSEKEGYEQYF.

Comments on this clone: The read stops 3 residues short of the end of the CDR3; the missing end is completed from the germline J gene. The chain carries TRBV5-5 and TRBJ2-3, with D uncertain. Per the germline V gene, CDR1 is SGHKS and CDR2 is YYEKEE (reference sequence). Trimming pared 4 bases from V and 4 bases from J, leaving 10 bases between. The CDR3 is 13 amino acids. The CDR3 DNA, read in part, is TGTGCCAGCAGCCCTTCGTTCGCAGATACG. It is translated as CASSPSFADT. The full-length CDR3 reads as CASSPSFADTQYF.

For this clone: The CDR3 end lies 3 residues beyond the end of the read and is filled in from the germline J gene. V usage is TRBV19 and J usage is TRBJ1-6; D possibly corresponds to TRBD1 (6 bases). V gave up 5 bases and J gave up 5 bases, with 10 bases separating them. CDR3 length: 14 residues. Germline loops: CDR1 LNHDA, CDR2 SQIVND (reference sequence). CDR3 sequence reads: CASSSSGDNSPLHF. The part of the CDR3 DNA that was read is TGTGCCAGTAGTTCTTCAGGGGATAATTCACCC. Looking up the rest from reference TRBV19 and TRBJ1-6 gives the full variable domain: DGGITQSPKYLFRKEGQNVTLSCEQNLNHDAMYWYRQDPGQGLRLIYYSQIVNDFQKGDIAEGYSVSREKKESFPLTVTSAQKNPTAFYLCASSSSGDNSPLHFGNGTRLTVT.

Worth noting for this clone: Coverage ceases 3 residues before the CDR3 finishes, and the germline J gene fills in the end. This chain uses TRBV2 with TRBJ2-1, with a tentative D call TRBD1 (7 bases). The CDR3 spans 15 residues. V was clipped by 6 bases and J by 0 bases, with 12 bases between them. Germline CDR1 and CDR2: SNHLY and FYNNEI. The CDR3 region is CASSSRGASYNEQFF. Partial CDR3 DNA: TGTGCCAGCAGCTCCAGGGGGGCCTCCTACAATGAG.

Points on this clone: The read ends 3 residues before the CDR3 terminus; that terminus is restored from the germline J gene. This rearrangement joins TRBV2 to TRBJ2-7; no clear D gene. Germline V lookup: CDR1 SNHLY, CDR2 FYNNEI. The CDR3 sequence is 14 residues long. Trimming removed 3 bases from V and 3 bases from J, with 12 bases in between. The CDR3 DNA, read in part, is TGTGCCAGCAGTGAGAAGGGTCTCTACTACGAG. This codes for CASSEKGLYYE. The full CDR3 protein is CASSEKGLYYEQYF.